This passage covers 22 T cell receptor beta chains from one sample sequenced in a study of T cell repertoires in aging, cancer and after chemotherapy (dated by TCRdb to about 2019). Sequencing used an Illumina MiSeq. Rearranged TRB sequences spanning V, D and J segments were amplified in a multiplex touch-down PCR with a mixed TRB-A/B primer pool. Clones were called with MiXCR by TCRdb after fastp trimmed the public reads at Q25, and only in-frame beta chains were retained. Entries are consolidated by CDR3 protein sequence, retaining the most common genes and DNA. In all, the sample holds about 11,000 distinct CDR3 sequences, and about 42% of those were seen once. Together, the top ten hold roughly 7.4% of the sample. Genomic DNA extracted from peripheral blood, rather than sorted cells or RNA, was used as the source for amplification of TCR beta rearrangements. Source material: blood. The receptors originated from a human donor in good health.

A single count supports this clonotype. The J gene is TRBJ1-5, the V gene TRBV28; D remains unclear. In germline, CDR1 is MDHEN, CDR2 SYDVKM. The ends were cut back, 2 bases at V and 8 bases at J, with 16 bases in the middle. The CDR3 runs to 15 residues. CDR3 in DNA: TGTGCCAGCAGTTTACTGGCGGCCGCTGGGGAGCCCCAGCATTTT. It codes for CASSLLAAAGEPQHF. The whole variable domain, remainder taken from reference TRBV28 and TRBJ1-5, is DVKVTQSSRYLVKRTGEKVFLECVQDMDHENMFWYRQDPGLGLRLIYFSYDVKMKEKGDIPEGYSVSREKKERFSLILESASTNQTSMYLCASSLLAAAGEPQHFGDGTRLSIL.

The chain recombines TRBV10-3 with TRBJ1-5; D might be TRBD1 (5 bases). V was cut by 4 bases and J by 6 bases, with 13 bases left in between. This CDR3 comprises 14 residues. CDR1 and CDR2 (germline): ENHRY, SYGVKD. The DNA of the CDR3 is TGTGCCATCAGTGCTGAAGGGGAGGGTCAGCCCCAGCATTTT. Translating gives CAISAEGEGQPQHF.

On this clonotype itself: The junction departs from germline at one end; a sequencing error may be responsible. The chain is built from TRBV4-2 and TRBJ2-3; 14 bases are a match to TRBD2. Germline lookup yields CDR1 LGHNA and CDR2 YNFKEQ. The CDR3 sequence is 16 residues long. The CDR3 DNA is TGCGCCAGCAGCCAGTACGGGACTAGCGGGGGTCATACGCAGTATTTT. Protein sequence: CASSQYGTSGGHTQYF.

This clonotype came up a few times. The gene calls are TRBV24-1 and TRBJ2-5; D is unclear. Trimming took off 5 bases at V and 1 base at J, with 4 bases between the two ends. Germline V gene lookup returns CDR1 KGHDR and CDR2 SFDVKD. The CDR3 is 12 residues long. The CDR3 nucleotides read TGTGCCACCAGTGCAGTCCAAGAGACCCAGTACTTC. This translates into CATSAVQETQYF.

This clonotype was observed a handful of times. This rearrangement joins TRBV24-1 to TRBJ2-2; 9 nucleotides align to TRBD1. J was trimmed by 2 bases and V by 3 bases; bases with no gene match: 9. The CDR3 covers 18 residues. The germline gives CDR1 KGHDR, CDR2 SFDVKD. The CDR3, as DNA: TGTGCCACCAGTGATCTCTCTCTGGACAGGGGTAACACCGGGGAGCTGTTTTTT. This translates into CATSDLSLDRGNTGELFF.

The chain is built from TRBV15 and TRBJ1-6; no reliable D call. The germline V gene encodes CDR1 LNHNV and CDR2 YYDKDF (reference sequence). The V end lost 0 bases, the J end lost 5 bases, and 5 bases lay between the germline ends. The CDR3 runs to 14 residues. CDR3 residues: CATSRDPHNSPLHF. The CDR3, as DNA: TGTGCCACCAGCAGAGATCCCCATAATTCACCCCTCCACTTT.

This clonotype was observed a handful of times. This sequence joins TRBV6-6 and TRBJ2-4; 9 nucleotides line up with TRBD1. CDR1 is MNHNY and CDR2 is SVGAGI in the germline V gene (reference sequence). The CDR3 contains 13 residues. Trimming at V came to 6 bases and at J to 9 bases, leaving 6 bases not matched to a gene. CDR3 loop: CASSPDRGVIQYF. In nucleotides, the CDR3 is TGTGCCAGCAGCCCAGACAGGGGGGTCATTCAGTACTTC.

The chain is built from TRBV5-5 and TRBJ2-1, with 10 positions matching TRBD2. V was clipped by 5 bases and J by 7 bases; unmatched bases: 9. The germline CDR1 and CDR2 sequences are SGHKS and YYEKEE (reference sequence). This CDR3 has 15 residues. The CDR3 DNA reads TGTGCCAGCAGGTCCCTAGCGGGAGTTGAGAATGAGCAGTTCTTC. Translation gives CASRSLAGVENEQFF.

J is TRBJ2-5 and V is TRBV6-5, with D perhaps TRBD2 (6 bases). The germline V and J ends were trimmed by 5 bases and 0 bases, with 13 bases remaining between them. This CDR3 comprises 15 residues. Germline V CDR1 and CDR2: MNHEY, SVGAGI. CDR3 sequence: CASSQRDSNQETQYF. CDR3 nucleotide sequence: TGTGCCAGCAGTCAGAGGGACTCCAACCAAGAGACCCAGTACTTC.

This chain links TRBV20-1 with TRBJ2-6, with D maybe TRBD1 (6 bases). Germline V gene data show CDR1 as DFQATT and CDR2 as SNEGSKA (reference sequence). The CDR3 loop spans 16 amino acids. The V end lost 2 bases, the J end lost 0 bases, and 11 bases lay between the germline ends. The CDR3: CSARQGSSSGANVLTF. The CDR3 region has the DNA TGCAGTGCTAGACAGGGGTCAAGCTCTGGGGCCAACGTCCTGACTTTC.

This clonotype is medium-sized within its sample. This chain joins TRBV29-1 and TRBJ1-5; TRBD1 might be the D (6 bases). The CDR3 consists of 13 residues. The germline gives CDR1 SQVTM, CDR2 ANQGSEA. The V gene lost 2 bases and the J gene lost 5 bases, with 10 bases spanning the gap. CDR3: CSVELSGDQPQHF. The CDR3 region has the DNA TGCAGCGTTGAACTGTCAGGGGATCAGCCCCAGCATTTT.

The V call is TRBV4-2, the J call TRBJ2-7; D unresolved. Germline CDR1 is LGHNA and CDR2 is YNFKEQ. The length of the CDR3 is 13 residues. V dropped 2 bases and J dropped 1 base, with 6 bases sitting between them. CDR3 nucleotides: TGTGCCAGCAGCCAAAGAGATTCCTACGAGCAGTACTTC. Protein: CASSQRDSYEQYF.

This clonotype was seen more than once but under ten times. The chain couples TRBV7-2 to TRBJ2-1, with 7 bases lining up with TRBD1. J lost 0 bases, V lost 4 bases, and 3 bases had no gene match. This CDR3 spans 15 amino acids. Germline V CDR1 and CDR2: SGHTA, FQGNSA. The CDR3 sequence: CASSSGQSSYNEQFF. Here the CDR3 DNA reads TGTGCCAGCAGCTCGGGACAGAGCTCCTACAATGAGCAGTTCTTC.

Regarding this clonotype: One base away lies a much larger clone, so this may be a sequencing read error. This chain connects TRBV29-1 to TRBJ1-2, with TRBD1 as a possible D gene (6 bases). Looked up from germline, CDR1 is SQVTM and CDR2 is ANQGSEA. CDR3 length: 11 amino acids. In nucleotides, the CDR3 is TGCAGGGCCTCGAGGGGGGATGGCTACACCTTC. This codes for CRASRGDGYTF.

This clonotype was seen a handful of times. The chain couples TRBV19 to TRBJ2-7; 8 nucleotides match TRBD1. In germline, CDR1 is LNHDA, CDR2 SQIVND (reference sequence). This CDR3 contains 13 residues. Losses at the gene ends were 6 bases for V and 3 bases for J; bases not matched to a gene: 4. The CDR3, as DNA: TGTGCCAGTAGCCCGGGACAGGACTACGAGCAGTACTTC. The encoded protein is CASSPGQDYEQYF.

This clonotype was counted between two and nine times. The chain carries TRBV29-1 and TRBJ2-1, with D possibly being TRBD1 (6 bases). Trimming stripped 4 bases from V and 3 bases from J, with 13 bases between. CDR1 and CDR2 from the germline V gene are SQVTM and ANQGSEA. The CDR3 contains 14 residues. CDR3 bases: TGCAGCGTTGTAGGCGGCAGGGGCTACAATGAGCAGTTCTTC. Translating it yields CSVVGGRGYNEQFF.

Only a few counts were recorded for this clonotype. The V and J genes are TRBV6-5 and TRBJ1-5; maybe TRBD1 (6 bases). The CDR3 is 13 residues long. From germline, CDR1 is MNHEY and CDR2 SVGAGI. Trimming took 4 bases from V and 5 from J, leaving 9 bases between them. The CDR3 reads CASSLTGDQPQHF. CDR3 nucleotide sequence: TGTGCCAGCAGTTTGACAGGCGATCAGCCCCAGCATTTT.

The CDR3 is CSAQGREWYEQYF. As DNA, the CDR3 is TGCAGTGCCCAGGGGCGGGAGTGGTACGAGCAGTACTTC. The chain couples TRBV20-1 to TRBJ2-7, with D possibly being TRBD2 (7 bases). In germline, CDR1 is DFQATT, CDR2 SNEGSKA (reference sequence). V lost 6 bases and J 4 bases, leaving 16 bases between the germline ends. The CDR3 has 13 amino acids.

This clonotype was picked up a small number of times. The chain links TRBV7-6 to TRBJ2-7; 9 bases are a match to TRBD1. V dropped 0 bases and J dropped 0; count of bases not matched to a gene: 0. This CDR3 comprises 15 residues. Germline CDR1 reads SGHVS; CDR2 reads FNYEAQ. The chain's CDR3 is CASSLATGGSYEQYF. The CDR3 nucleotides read TGTGCCAGCAGCTTAGCGACAGGGGGCTCCTACGAGCAGTACTTC.

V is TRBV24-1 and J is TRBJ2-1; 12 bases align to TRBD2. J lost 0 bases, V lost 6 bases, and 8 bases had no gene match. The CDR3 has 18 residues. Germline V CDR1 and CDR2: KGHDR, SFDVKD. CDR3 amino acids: CATSPTSGRGSSYNEQFF. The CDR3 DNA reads TGTGCCACCAGTCCGACTAGCGGGAGAGGGAGCTCCTACAATGAGCAGTTCTTC.

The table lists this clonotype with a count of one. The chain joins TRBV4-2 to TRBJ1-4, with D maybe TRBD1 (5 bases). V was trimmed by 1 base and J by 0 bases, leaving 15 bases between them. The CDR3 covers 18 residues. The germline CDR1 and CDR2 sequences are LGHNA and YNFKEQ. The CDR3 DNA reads TGTGCCAGCAGCCAAGCCCGTCGAGGGGCATCAACTAATGAAAAACTGTTTTTT. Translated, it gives CASSQARRGASTNEKLFF.

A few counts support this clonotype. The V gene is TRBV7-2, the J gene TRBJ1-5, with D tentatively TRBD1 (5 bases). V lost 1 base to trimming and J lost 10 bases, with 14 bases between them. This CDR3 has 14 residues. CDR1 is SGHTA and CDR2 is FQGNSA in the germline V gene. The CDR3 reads CASSLGDGASPQHF. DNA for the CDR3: TGTGCCAGCAGCTTAGGGGACGGCGCTTCACCCCAGCATTTT.